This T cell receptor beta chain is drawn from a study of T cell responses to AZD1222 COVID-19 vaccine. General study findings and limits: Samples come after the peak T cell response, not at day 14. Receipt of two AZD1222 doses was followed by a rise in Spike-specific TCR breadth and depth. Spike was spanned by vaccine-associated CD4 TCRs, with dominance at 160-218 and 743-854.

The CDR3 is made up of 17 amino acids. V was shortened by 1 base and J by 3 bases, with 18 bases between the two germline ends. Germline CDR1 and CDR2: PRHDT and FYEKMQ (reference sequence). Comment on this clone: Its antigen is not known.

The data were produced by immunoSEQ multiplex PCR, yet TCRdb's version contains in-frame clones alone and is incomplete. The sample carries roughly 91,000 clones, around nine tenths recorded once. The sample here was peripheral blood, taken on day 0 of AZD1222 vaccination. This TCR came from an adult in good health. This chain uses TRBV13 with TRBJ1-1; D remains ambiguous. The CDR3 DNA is TGTGCCAGCAGCTTAGAGGTGGGTGGCAGTAGCGACACTGAAGCTTTCTTT. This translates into CASSLEVGGSSDTEAFF. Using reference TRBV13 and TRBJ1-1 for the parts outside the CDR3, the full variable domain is AAGVIQSPRHLIKEKRETATLKCYPIPRHDTVYWYQQGPGQDPQFLISFYEKMQSDKGSIPDRFSAQQFSDYHSELNMSSLELGDSALYFCASSLEVGGSSDTEAFFGQGTRLTVV.